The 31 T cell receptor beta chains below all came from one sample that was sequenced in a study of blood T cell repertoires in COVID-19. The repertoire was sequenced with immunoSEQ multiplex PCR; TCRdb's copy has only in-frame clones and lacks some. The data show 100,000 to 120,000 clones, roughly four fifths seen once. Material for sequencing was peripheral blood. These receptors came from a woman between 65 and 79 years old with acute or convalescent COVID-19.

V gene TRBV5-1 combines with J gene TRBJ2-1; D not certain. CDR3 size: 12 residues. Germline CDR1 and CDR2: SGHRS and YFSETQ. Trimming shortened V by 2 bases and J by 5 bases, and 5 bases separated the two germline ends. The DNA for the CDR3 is TGCGCCAGCAGCTTACTGAACAATGAGCAGTTCTTC. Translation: CASSLLNNEQFF.

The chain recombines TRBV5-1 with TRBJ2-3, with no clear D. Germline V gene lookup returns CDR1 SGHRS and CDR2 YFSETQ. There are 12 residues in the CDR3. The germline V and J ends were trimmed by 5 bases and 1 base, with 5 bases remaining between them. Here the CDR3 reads CASSVGTDTQYF. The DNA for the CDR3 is TGCGCCAGCAGTGTAGGCACAGATACGCAGTATTTT. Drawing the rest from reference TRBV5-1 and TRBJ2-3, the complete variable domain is KAGVTQTPRYLIKTRGQQVTLSCSPISGHRSVSWYQQTPGQGLQFLFEYFSETQRNKGNFPGRFSGRQFSNSRSEMNVSTLELGDSALYLCASSVGTDTQYFGPGTRLTVL.

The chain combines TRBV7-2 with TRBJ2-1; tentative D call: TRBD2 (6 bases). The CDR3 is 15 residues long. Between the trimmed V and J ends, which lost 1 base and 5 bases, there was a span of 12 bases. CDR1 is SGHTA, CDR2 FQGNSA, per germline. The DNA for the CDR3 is TGTGCCAGCAGCTTAGTGACTAGTCGCAACAATGAGCAGTTCTTC. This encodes CASSLVTSRNNEQFF. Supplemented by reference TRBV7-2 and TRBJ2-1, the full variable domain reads GAGVSQSPSNKVTEKGKDVELRCDPISGHTALYWYRQSLGQGLEFLIYFQGNSAPDKSGLPSDRFSAERTGGSVSTLTIQRTQQEDSAVYLCASSLVTSRNNEQFFGPGTRLTVL.

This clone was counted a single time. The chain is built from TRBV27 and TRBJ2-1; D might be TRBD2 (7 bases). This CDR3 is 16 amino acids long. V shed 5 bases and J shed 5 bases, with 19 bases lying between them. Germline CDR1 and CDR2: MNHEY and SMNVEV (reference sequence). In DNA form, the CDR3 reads TGTGCCAGCAGTGGGGGCCGGGAGGTTATTCACAATGAGCAGTTCTTC. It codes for CASSGGREVIHNEQFF.

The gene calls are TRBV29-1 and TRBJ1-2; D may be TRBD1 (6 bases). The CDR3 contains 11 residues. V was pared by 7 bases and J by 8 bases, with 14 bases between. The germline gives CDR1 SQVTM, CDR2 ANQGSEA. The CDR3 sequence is CSGNRDGGYTF. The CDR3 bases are TGCAGCGGTAACAGGGATGGAGGCTACACCTTC.

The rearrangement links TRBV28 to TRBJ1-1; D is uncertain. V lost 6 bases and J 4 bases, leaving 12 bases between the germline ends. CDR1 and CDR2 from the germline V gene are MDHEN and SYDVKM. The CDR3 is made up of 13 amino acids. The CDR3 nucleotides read TGTGCCAGCAGGCCTGCCCCGGGCACTGAAGCTTTCTTT. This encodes CASRPAPGTEAFF. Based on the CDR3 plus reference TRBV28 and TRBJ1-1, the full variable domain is DVKVTQSSRYLVKRTGEKVFLECVQDMDHENMFWYRQDPGLGLRLIYFSYDVKMKEKGDIPEGYSVSREKKERFSLILESASTNQTSMYLCASRPAPGTEAFFGQGTRLTVV.

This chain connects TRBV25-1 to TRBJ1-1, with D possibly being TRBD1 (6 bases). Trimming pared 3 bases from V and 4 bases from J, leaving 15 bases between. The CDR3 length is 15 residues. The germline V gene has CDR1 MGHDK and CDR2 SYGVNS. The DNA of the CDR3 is TGTGCCAGCAGTGAGACCAGGGGCCGGGGCACTGAAGCTTTCTTT. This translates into CASSETRGRGTEAFF.

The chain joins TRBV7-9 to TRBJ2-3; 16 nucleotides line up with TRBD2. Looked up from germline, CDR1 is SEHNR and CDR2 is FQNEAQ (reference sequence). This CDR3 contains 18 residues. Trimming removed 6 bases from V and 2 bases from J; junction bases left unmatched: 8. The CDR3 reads CASRSGLAGGRPTDTQYF. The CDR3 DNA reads TGTGCCAGCAGGTCGGGACTAGCGGGAGGGCGGCCCACAGATACGCAGTATTTT.

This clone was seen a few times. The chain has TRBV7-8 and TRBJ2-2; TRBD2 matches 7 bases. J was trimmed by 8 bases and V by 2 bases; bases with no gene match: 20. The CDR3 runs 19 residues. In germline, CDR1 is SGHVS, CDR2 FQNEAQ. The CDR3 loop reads CASSLNPPPAGRVSGELFF. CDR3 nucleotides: TGTGCCAGCAGCTTAAACCCCCCCCCGGCAGGGAGGGTATCTGGGGAGCTGTTTTTT.

The CDR3 DNA follows: TGTGCCAGCAGCCCCGGGAGGGCGGTGGGTGAGCAGTTCTTC. Translating it yields CASSPGRAVGEQFF. The genes are TRBV13 and TRBJ2-1; 8 bases line up with TRBD2. V lost 5 bases, J lost 9 bases, and 9 bases stayed unmatched. The CDR3 spans 14 residues. From germline, CDR1 is PRHDT and CDR2 FYEKMQ (reference sequence).

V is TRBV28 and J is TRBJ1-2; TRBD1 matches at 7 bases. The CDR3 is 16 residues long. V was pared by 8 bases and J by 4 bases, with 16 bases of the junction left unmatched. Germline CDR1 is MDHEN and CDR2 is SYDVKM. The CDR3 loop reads CASGVDPGGGSYGYTF. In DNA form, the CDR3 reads TGTGCCAGCGGAGTGGATCCAGGGGGAGGTAGCTATGGCTACACCTTC.

CDR3 region: CASDRGRGSNQPQHF. CDR3 nucleotide sequence: TGTGCCAGCGACAGGGGGCGAGGTAGCAATCAGCCCCAGCATTTT. V gene TRBV2 combines with J gene TRBJ1-5, with 10 bases that match TRBD1. The CDR3 is made up of 15 amino acids. V lost 8 bases, J lost 0 bases, and 4 bases stayed unmatched. Per the germline V gene, CDR1 is SNHLY and CDR2 is FYNNEI.

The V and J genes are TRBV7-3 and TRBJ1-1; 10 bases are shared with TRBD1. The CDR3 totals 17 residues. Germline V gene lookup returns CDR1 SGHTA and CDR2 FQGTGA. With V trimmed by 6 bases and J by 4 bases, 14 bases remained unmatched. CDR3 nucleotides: TGTGCCAGCAGTTTACTTGGGACAGGGGTAAAAGGCACTGAAGCTTTCTTT. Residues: CASSLLGTGVKGTEAFF.

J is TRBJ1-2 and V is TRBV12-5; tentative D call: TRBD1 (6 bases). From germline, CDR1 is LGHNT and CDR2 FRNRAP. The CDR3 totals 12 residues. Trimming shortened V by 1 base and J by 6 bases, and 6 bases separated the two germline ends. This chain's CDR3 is CASGLAGDGYTF. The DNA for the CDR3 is TGTGCTAGTGGTTTGGCAGGGGATGGCTACACCTTC.

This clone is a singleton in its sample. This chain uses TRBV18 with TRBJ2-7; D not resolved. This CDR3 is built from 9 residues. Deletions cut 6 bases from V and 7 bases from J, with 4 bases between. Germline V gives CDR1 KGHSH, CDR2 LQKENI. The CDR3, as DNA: TGTGCCAGCTCCTTGGAGCAGTACGTC. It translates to CASSLEQYV.

The CDR3 protein is CASSQRGTANEKLFF. The DNA of the CDR3 is TGTGCCAGCTCACAAAGAGGGACAGCTAATGAAAAACTGTTTTTT. The genes are TRBV18 and TRBJ1-4, with 7 bases aligning to TRBD1. There are 15 residues in the CDR3. Trimming cost V 4 bases and J 3 bases; bases outside gene matches: 5. CDR1 is KGHSH and CDR2 is LQKENI in the germline V gene.

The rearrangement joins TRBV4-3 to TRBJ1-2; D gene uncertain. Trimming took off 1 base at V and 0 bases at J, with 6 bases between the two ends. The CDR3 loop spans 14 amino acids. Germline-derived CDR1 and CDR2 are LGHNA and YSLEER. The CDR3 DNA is TGCGCCAGCAGCCAAGCCCAGACTAACTATGGCTACACCTTC. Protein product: CASSQAQTNYGYTF.

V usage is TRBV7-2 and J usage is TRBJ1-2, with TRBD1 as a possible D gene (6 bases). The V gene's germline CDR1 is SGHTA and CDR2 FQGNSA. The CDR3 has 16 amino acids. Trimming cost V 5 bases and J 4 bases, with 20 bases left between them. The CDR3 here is CASSEGGVLAGYGYTF. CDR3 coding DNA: TGTGCCAGCAGCGAAGGGGGGGTATTAGCGGGCTATGGCTACACCTTC.

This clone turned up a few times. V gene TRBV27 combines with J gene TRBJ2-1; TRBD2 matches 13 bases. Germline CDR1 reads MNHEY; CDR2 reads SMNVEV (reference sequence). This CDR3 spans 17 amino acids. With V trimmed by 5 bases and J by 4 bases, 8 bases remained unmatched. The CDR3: CASSPGLAGARYNEQFF. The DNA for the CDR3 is TGTGCCAGCAGTCCAGGACTAGCGGGAGCGAGGTACAATGAGCAGTTCTTC.

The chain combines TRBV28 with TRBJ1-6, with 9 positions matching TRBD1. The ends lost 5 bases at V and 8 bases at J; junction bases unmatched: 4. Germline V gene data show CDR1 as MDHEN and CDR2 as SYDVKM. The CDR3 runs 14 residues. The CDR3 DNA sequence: TGTGCCAGCAGTGGGGGACAGGGATATTCACCCCTCCACTTT. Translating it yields CASSGGQGYSPLHF.

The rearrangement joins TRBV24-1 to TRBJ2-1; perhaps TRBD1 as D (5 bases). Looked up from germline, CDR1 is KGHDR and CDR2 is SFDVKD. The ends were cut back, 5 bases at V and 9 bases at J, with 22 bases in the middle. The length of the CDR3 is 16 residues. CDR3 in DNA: TGTGCCACCAGTGGATTAGCAGGGTCAGGATTCGGTGAGCAGTTCTTC. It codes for CATSGLAGSGFGEQFF.

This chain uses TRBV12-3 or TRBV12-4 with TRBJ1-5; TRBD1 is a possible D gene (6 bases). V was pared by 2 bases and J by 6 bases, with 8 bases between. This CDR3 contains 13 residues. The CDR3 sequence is CASSLSRGQPQHF. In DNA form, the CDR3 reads TGTGCCAGCAGTTTATCCAGGGGTCAGCCCCAGCATTTT.

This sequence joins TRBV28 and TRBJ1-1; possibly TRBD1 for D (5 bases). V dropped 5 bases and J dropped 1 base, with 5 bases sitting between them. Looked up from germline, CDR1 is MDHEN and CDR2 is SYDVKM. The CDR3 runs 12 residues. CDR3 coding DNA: TGTGCCAGCAGTAGGGGGAACACTGAAGCTTTCTTT. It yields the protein CASSRGNTEAFF.

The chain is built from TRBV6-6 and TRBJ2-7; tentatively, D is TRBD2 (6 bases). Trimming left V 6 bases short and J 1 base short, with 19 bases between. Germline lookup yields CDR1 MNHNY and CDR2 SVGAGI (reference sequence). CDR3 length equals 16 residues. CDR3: CASSLDGAGLSYEQYF. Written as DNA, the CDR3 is TGTGCCAGCAGCTTGGACGGAGCGGGCCTGTCCTACGAGCAGTACTTC.

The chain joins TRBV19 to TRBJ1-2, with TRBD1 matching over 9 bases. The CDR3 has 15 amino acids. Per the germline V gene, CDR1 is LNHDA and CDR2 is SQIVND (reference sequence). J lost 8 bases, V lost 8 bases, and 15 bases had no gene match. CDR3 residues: CASRRRDRESEGYTF. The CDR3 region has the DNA TGTGCCAGTCGCCGGCGGGACAGGGAAAGTGAGGGCTACACCTTC.

CDR3 region: CASSLGDSSYEQYF. The CDR3 DNA follows: TGTGCCAGCAGCTTGGGGGACAGCTCCTACGAGCAGTACTTC. J is TRBJ2-7 and V is TRBV5-5, with 7 positions matching TRBD1. The CDR3 extends over 14 amino acids. The J segment lost 0 bases and the V segment lost 0 bases, leaving 0 bases of the junction unmatched. Germline lookup yields CDR1 SGHKS and CDR2 YYEKEE (reference sequence).

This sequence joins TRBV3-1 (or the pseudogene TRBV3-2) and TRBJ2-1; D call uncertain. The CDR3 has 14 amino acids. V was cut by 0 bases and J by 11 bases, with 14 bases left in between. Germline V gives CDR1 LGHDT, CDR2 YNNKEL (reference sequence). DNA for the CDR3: TGTGCCAGCAGCCAAGATCTTGGGCCTACCCAGCAGTTCTTC. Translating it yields CASSQDLGPTQQFF.

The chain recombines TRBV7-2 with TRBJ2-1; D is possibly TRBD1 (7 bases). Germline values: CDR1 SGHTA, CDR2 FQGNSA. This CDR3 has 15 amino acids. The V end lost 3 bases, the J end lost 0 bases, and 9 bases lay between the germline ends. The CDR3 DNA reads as TGTGCCAGCAGCTTCCAGGGGGGCTCCTACAATGAGCAGTTCTTC. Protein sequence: CASSFQGGSYNEQFF.

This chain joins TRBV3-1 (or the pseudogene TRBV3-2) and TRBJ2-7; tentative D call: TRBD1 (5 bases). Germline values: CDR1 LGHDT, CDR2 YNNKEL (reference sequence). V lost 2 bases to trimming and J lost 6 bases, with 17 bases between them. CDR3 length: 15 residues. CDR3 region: CASSQRPLLGPEQYF. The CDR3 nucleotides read TGTGCCAGCAGCCAAAGGCCTTTATTGGGGCCCGAGCAGTACTTC.

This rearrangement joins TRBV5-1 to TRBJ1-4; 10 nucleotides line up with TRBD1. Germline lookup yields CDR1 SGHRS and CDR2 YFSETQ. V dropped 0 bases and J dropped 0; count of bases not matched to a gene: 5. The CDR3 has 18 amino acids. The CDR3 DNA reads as TGCGCCAGCAGCTTGGTAGGGACAGGGGCCCCAACTAATGAAAAACTGTTTTTT. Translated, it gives CASSLVGTGAPTNEKLFF.

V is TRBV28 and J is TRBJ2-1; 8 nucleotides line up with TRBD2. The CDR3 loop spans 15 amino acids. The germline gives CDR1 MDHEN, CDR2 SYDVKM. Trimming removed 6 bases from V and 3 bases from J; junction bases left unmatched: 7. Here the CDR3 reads CASSQSGGNYNEQFF. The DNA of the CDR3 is TGTGCCAGCAGCCAAAGCGGGGGTAACTACAATGAGCAGTTCTTC.